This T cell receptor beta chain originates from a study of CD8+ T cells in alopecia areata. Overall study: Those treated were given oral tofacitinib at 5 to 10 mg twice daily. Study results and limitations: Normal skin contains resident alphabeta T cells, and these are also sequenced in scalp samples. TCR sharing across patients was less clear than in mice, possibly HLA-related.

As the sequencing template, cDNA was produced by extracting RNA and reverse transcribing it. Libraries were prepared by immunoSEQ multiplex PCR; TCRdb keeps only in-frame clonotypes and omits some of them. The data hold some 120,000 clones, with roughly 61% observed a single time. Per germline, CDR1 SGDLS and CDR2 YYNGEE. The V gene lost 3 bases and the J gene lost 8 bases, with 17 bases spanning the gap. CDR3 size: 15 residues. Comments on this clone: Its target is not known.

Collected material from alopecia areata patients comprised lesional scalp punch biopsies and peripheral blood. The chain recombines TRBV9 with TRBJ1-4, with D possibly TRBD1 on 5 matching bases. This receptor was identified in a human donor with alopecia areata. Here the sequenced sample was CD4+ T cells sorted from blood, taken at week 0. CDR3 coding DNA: TGTGCCAGCAGCGCCGGGACCGCGGGGGAAGAAAAACTGTTTTTT. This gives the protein CASSAGTAGEEKLFF. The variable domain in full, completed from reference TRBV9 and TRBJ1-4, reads DSGVTQTPKHLITATGQRVTLRCSPRSGDLSVYWYQQSLDQGLQFLIQYYNGEERAKGNILERFSAQQFPDLHSELNLSSLELGDSALYFCASSAGTAGEEKLFFGSGTQLSVL.